This is a list of T cell receptor beta chains from one sample in a study of cytomegalovirus exposure and HLA in healthy donors. Repertoires were generated with immunoSEQ multiplex PCR, while TCRdb's copy carries only in-frame clones and drops some. The sample holds some 180,000 clones, 70% to 85% seen once. The sample was PBMCs. These TCRs come from a woman between 55 and 75 years old in good health and CMV-seropositive. Both conserved end residues are part of each CDR3. D genes are given only for firm matches. Size is stated for part of the rows, as once, few or many counts, or as a class when the clone is expanded.

clone_size | j_call | d_call | v_call | cdr3_nt | cdr3_aa
NA | TRBJ2-1 | TRBD2 | TRBV27 | TGTGCCAGCAGTGGGGGACTAGCGGGAGGGGGTGGCGAGCAGTTCTTC | CASSGGLAGGGGEQFF
NA | TRBJ2-2 | NA | TRBV27 | TGTGCCAGCAGTTTCCTCGTCACCGGGGAGCTGTTTTTT | CASSFLVTGELFF
NA | TRBJ1-1 | NA | TRBV4-1 | TGCGCCAGCAGCCAAGATCGTTATCGGGGGTCGGGCACTGAAGCTTTCTTT | CASSQDRYRGSGTEAFF
NA | TRBJ1-2 | NA | TRBV29-1 | TGCAGCGTTGAGGGCGGACAGAGAACTAACTATGGCTACACCTTC | CSVEGGQRTNYGYTF
once | TRBJ2-1 | NA | TRBV21-1 | TGTGCCAGCAGCAAAGATCCACGGGGGAGGGTTCACTACAATGAGCAGTTCTTC | CASSKDPRGRVHYNEQFF
NA | TRBJ1-5 | TRBD1 | TRBV18 | TGTGCCAGCTCACCGGCGACAGGGGATAGCAATCAGCCCCAGCATTTT | CASSPATGDSNQPQHF
NA | TRBJ1-1 | TRBD1 | TRBV9 | TGTGCCAGCAGCGTAGCTACGGTGGGACAGGCTGAGCGGTTCTTT | CASSVATVGQAERFF
NA | TRBJ2-3 | TRBD2 | TRBV5-4 | TGTGCCAGCAGCTTTCCTCTAGCGGGAGTGAGGACAGATACGCAGTATTTT | CASSFPLAGVRTDTQYF
NA | TRBJ2-1 | TRBD1 | TRBV6-5 | TGTGCCAGCAGTTACCAAGGACAGGGGGCAATCGATGAGCAGTTCTTC | CASSYQGQGAIDEQFF
NA | TRBJ2-3 | NA | TRBV7-9 | TGTGCCAGCAGCTCCCCCGGCACAGATACGCAGTATTTT | CASSSPGTDTQYF
NA | TRBJ2-5 | TRBD1 | TRBV30 | TGTGCCTGGAGTGAGGGGGCGCCGGGGGAGACCCAGTACTTC | CAWSEGAPGETQYF
NA | TRBJ1-1 | NA | TRBV4-3 | TGCGCCAGCAGCCAAGCGTCCTTCAACACTGAAGCTTTCTTT | CASSQASFNTEAFF
NA | TRBJ2-7 | TRBD1 | TRBV25-1 | TGTGCCAGCAGTGGTGACCGGGACAGCCCCTACGAGCAGTACTTC | CASSGDRDSPYEQYF
once | TRBJ2-7 | NA | TRBV27 | TGTGCCAGCAGTTTAAACTCCTACTACGAGCAGTACTTC | CASSLNSYYEQYF
NA | TRBJ2-7 | TRBD1 | TRBV6-1 | TGTGCCAGCAAGGGGGCGCGGACTGCCTACGAGCAGTACTTC | CASKGARTAYEQYF
NA | TRBJ2-7 | NA | TRBV30 | TGTGCCTTGCGATGGGGCTACTCAACCTACGAGCAGTACTTC | CALRWGYSTYEQYF
NA | TRBJ1-5 | TRBD1 | TRBV6-5 | TGTGCCAGCAGTAGACAGGGAGGACAGCCCCAGCATTTT | CASSRQGGQPQHF
NA | TRBJ2-2 | NA | TRBV9 | TGTGCCAGCAGCGGGGACACACAAAGCACCGGGGAGCTGTTTTTT | CASSGDTQSTGELFF
NA | TRBJ1-6 | NA | TRBV6-1 | TGTGCCAGCAGTGAAGAGGGAGGCCGGAGCTCCTATAATTCACCCCTCCACTTT | CASSEEGGRSSYNSPLHF
once | TRBJ1-5 | NA | TRBV14 | TGTGCCAGCAGCCTATCTGAGGGTGGGCCCCAGCATTTT | CASSLSEGGPQHF
NA | TRBJ2-7 | TRBD1 | TRBV30 | TGTGCCTGGAGTGGGGGACAGGGGTTCGAGCAGTACTTC | CAWSGGQGFEQYF
NA | TRBJ2-3 | NA | TRBV9 | TGTGCCAGCAGCGTCGACTACACAGATACGCAGTATTTT | CASSVDYTDTQYF
NA | TRBJ2-7 | NA | TRBV6-1 | TGTGCCAGCAGTGAATATAGGGGGTACGAGCAGTACTTC | CASSEYRGYEQYF
NA | TRBJ1-4 | TRBD1 | TRBV4-2 | TGTGCCAGCAGCCACGCCGGGACAGGGAATTTTAATGAAAAACTGTTTTTT | CASSHAGTGNFNEKLFF
NA | TRBJ2-3 | TRBD2 | TRBV11-2 | TGTGCCAGCAGCTTAGGTAGCGGGAGACAGTATACGCAGTATTTT | CASSLGSGRQYTQYF
NA | TRBJ1-5 | NA | TRBV7-6 | TGTGCCAGCAGCCGAGTTCCGGGGGGCAATCAGCCCCAGCATTTT | CASSRVPGGNQPQHF
once | TRBJ2-7 | NA | TRBV21-1 | TGTGCCAGCAGCAAAAGACCAGGGAAGCTCTACGAGCAGTACTTC | CASSKRPGKLYEQYF
few | TRBJ1-5 | NA | TRBV4-3 | TGCGCCAGCAGCCAAGGTTCAGGAGGACAGCCCCAGCATTTT | CASSQGSGGQPQHF
NA | TRBJ2-1 | NA | TRBV7-6 | TGTGCCAGCAGCTTAGAAGCGGGGGACAGGGCCGACTCCTACAATGAGCAGTTCTTC | CASSLEAGDRADSYNEQFF
few | TRBJ2-2 | TRBD1 | TRBV5-1 | TGCGCCAGCAGCCTTCCGACAGGGGGTACCGGGGAGCTGTTTTTT | CASSLPTGGTGELFF
NA | TRBJ2-7 | TRBD2 | TRBV10-3 | TGTGCCATCAGTGACTATAGCGGGAGCGAGCAGTACTTC | CAISDYSGSEQYF
NA | TRBJ2-2 | TRBD1 | TRBV5-1 | TGCGCCACCTCAGGGGGCGCGGGCACCGGGGAGCTGTTTTTT | CATSGGAGTGELFF
NA | TRBJ2-3 | TRBD1 | TRBV30 | TGTGCCTGGAGGGGGACAGGGGTAGATACGCAGTATTTT | CAWRGTGVDTQYF
once | TRBJ2-1 | TRBD2 | TRBV28 | TGTGCCAGCAGTCCTCGGGATGCTAGCGGGAGGGGAGACGAGCAGTTCTTC | CASSPRDASGRGDEQFF
NA | TRBJ1-4 | NA | TRBV11-2 | TGTGCCAGCAGCTTTGGACAGAGCGAAAAACTGTTTTTT | CASSFGQSEKLFF
NA | TRBJ2-4 | NA | TRBV5-4 | TGTGCCAGCAGTCGGACAGAAACAAACATTCAGTACTTC | CASSRTETNIQYF
NA | TRBJ2-1 | TRBD2 | TRBV9 | TGTGCCAGCAGCTTGACCCCGGGGGGGCTAATGAATGAGCAGTTCTTC | CASSLTPGGLMNEQFF
NA | TRBJ1-2 | NA | TRBV6-1 | TGTGCCAGCGTTGACACAGTTCGCTATGGCTACACCTTC | CASVDTVRYGYTF
NA | TRBJ2-6 | TRBD2 | TRBV9 | TGTGCCAGCAGCCCTAGACTAGCGGGGGTCTCTGGGGCCAACGTCCTGACTTTC | CASSPRLAGVSGANVLTF
NA | TRBJ2-1 | NA | TRBV4-1 | TGCGCCAGCAGCCTCGTGGTGGGGGCCCCTTCTAGCTCCTACACTGAGCAGTTCTTC | CASSLVVGAPSSSYTEQFF
NA | TRBJ2-7 | TRBD1 | TRBV7-9 | TGTGCCAGAAAAAGACAGGGGGAGTACTACGAGCAGTACTTC | CARKRQGEYYEQYF
NA | TRBJ2-1 | NA | TRBV4-2 | TGTGCCAGCAGCCAAGACAGGAGGGGGCAGGCCTCCTACAATGAGCAGTTCTTC | CASSQDRRGQASYNEQFF
NA | TRBJ2-1 | TRBD2 | TRBV19 | TGTGCCAGTAGTAGGGGACTAGATGGCAATGAGCAGTTCTTC | CASSRGLDGNEQFF
NA | TRBJ2-2 | TRBD2 | TRBV7-8 | TGTGCCAGCAGCAAACTCGGGACTAGCGGGGGGAGTGGGGAGCTGTTTTTT | CASSKLGTSGGSGELFF
NA | TRBJ2-2 | NA | TRBV5-1 | TGCGCCAGCAGCCCGGTTCGGGGGACGAACACCGGGGAGCTGTTTTTT | CASSPVRGTNTGELFF
NA | TRBJ2-3 | TRBD2 | TRBV5-4 | TGTGCCAGCAGCTTGCCGGGACTAGCGACTAACACAGATACGCAGTATTTT | CASSLPGLATNTDTQYF
NA | TRBJ2-2 | TRBD2 | TRBV5-1 | TGCGCCAGCAGGATTAGCGGGTCCCCCGGGGAGCTGTTTTTT | CASRISGSPGELFF
NA | TRBJ2-7 | TRBD1 | TRBV19 | TGTGCCAGTAGTATCGGGACAGGGTTTAGCGAGCAGTACTTC | CASSIGTGFSEQYF
NA | TRBJ2-7 | NA | TRBV19 | TGTGCCAGTGGTCAGTCACGCTACGAGCAGTACTTC | CASGQSRYEQYF
NA | TRBJ2-1 | NA | TRBV5-6 | TGTGCCAGCAGCCCCGTCGCCAGGGTCAATGAGCAGTTCTTC | CASSPVARVNEQFF
NA | TRBJ2-7 | TRBD2 | TRBV27 | TGTGCCAGCAGTTTCGGGACTATTAGTTCCCCCTACGAGCAGTACTTC | CASSFGTISSPYEQYF
NA | TRBJ2-7 | NA | TRBV6-1 | TGTGCCAGCAAGAGGACAGCCCTCTCCTACGAGCAGTACTTC | CASKRTALSYEQYF
NA | TRBJ2-7 | NA | TRBV18 | TGTGCCAGCTCACCACCGGGGGGTGAAGGCTACTACGAGCAGTACTTC | CASSPPGGEGYYEQYF
NA | TRBJ1-5 | NA | TRBV19 | TGTGCCAGTTGGCTCACTAATAGCAATCAGCCCCAGCATTTT | CASWLTNSNQPQHF
NA | TRBJ2-2 | TRBD1 | TRBV7-6 | TGTGCCAGCAGCAACAGGGGTAGAGGGAACACCGGGGAGCTGTTTTTT | CASSNRGRGNTGELFF
NA | TRBJ1-3 | NA | TRBV6-5 | TGTGCCAGCAGTTACTCCCCCGGCAGGGCGGGAAACACCATATATTTT | CASSYSPGRAGNTIYF
NA | TRBJ2-1 | NA | TRBV5-1 | TGCGCCAGCAGCCTTCGTCGTCGGAATGAGCAGTTCTTC | CASSLRRRNEQFF
NA | TRBJ1-5 | NA | TRBV11-2 | TGTGCCAGCAGCTTAGATTGGGCAGGGAGCAATCAGCCCCAGCATTTT | CASSLDWAGSNQPQHF